Sequencing of this T cell receptor (beta chain) was carried out in a study of Tregs in tolerant kidney transplant recipients. TCRdb's table, derived via immunoSEQ multiplex PCR, lists solely in-frame clones and lacks some. Of over 60,000 clones listed, about 83% were seen once; the top ten hold roughly 4.9%. Whole-study results and caveats: No direct test of biological reproducibility was done here. The most relevant donor-specific Treg TCRbeta repertoire apparently came from expansion with activated donor B cells. Few patients were studied, so findings need validation in larger groups.

CD4+CD25+CD127- Tregs, CD4+CD25- non-Tregs, CD4 and CD8 cells were sorted. The CDR3 is 16 amino acids. With 2 bases clipped from V and 4 bases from J, the junction kept 11 bases outside the gene matches. Per the germline V gene, CDR1 is SGHNT and CDR2 is YYREEE (reference sequence). A note on this clone: Its antigen is unidentified.

Input material: CD4+ T cells from blood. The V and J genes are TRBV5-4 and TRBJ1-1, with TRBD1 matching 7 bases. The sequence was obtained from a human donor in good health. The CDR3 DNA follows: TGTGCCAGCAGCTTACGGCAAGGGGGCGCCGGCACTGAAGCTTTCTTT. This gives the protein CASSLRQGGAGTEAFF.